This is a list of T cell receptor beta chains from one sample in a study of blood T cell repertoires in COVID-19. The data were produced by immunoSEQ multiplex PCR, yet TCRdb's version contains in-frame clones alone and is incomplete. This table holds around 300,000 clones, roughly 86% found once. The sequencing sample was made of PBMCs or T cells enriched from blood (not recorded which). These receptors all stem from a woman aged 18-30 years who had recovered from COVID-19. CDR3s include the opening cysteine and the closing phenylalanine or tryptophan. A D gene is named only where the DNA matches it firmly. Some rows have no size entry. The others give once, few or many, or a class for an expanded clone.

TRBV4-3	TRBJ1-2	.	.	CASSQVSGNNYGYTF	TGCGCCAGCAGCCAAGTCTCAGGGAATAACTATGGCTACACCTTC
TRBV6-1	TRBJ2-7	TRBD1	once	CASSEAGTGIYEQYF	TGTGCCAGCAGTGAAGCCGGGACAGGGATCTACGAGCAGTACTTC
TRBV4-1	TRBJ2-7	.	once	CASSPDNLYEQYF	TGCGCCAGCAGCCCTGACAACCTCTACGAGCAGTACTTC
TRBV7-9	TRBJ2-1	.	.	CASSFDRSKPNEQFF	TGTGCCAGCAGCTTCGACAGGTCTAAACCCAATGAGCAGTTCTTC
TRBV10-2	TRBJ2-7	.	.	CASSEITAGNEQYF	TGCGCCAGCAGTGAGATTACAGCTGGAAACGAGCAGTACTTC
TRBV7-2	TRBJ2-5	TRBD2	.	CASSFGGGGGETQYF	TGTGCCAGCAGCTTCGGCGGGGGGGGCGGAGAGACCCAGTACTTC
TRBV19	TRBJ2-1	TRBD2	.	CASSILAGGVEQFF	TGTGCCAGTAGTATCCTAGCGGGGGGTGTTGAGCAGTTCTTC
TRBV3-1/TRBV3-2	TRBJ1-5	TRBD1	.	CASSQDQGARQPQHF	TGTGCCAGCAGCCAAGATCAGGGGGCTCGTCAGCCCCAGCATTTT
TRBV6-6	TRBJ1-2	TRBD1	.	CASSPDRVYGYTF	TGTGCCAGCAGCCCGGACAGGGTCTATGGCTACACCTTC
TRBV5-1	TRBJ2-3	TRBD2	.	CASSWTPPGLADTPGTQYF	TGCGCCAGCAGCTGGACACCCCCGGGGCTAGCGGATACACCCGGTACGCAGTATTTT
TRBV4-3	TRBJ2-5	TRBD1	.	CASSQYYRGETQYF	TGCGCCAGCAGCCAATACTACAGGGGAGAGACCCAGTACTTC
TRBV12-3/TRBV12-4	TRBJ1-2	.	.	CATLGGDLGGYTF	TGTGCCACCCTCGGGGGAGACTTGGGAGGCTACACCTTC
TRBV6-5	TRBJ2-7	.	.	CATRGAGNYEQYF	TGTGCCACCCGGGGGGCGGGAAACTACGAGCAGTACTTC
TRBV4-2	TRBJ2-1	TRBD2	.	CASSQERLAGNYNEQFF	TGTGCCAGCAGCCAAGAAAGACTAGCGGGAAATTACAATGAGCAGTTCTTC
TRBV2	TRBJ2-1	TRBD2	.	CASSPGTSPSSYNEQFF	TGTGCCAGCAGTCCCGGGACTAGCCCTAGCTCCTACAATGAGCAGTTCTTC
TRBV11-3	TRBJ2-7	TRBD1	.	CASEDRVRNEQYF	TGTGCCAGCGAGGACAGGGTTAGGAACGAGCAGTACTTC
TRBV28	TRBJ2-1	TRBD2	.	CASSLSGRRNEQFF	TGTGCCAGCAGTTTAAGCGGGAGAAGGAATGAGCAGTTCTTC
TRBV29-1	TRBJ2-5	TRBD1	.	CSVVGLDRAQETQYF	TGCAGCGTTGTCGGCCTAGACAGGGCCCAAGAGACCCAGTACTTC
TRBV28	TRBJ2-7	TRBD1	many	CASSLDRRYEQYF	TGTGCCAGCAGTTTGGACAGGAGGTACGAGCAGTACTTC